This TCR beta chain was captured by sequencing in a study of identical twins. TCRdb recomputed calls from the 5' RACE reads with MiXCR, one row per CDR3 protein. The sample records roughly 690,000 distinct CDR3 sequences, 20% to 25% being singletons. Broader study findings: In beta out-of-frame sequences, the excess sharing between twins was weaker. Findings depended on cross-sectional statistics rather than tracking the same donors.

The germline V gene has CDR1 SQVTM and CDR2 ANQGSEA. V was clipped by 5 bases and J by 3 bases, with 17 bases between them. The CDR3 covers 14 residues. Only a few counts were recorded for this clonotype. Its target is not known. Separately, the same data were catalogued under a study of T cells expressing NK-cell markers. Per that study: Dominant NKG2C+ clonotypes in roughly 6 donors made up about 1.0-7.5% of CD8+ T cells. Questions lingered over whether expanded NKG2C+ T cell clones were HCMV-specific.

The clonotype comes from a young woman in good health. The sequenced material came from PBMCs. The chain uses TRBV29-1 and TRBJ2-7; D may be TRBD1 (6 bases). Written as DNA, the CDR3 is TGCAGCGTTCGTGGGACACTCGATGGCTACGAGCAGTACTTC. Translation gives CSVRGTLDGYEQYF.